One sample yielded the 31 T cell receptor beta chains listed below, sequenced in a study of cytomegalovirus exposure and HLA in healthy donors. Repertoires were generated with immunoSEQ multiplex PCR, while TCRdb's copy carries only in-frame clones and drops some. The data hold some 110,000 clones, with approximately 90% observed a single time. The specimen sequenced was PBMCs. Source of these receptors: a man aged 18-30 years in good health and CMV-seropositive.

The genes are TRBV30 and TRBJ1-6; a weak D match, TRBD1 (5 bases). Trimming removed 7 bases from V and 0 bases from J, with 13 bases in between. The germline CDR1 and CDR2 sequences are GTSNPN and SVGIG (reference sequence). This CDR3 spans 15 amino acids. The CDR3 bases are TGTGCCTTGGGACGGGAGGTCTCCTATAATTCACCCCTCCACTTT. Translated, it gives CALGREVSYNSPLHF.

This chain connects TRBV28 to TRBJ2-2; D not certain. Per the germline V gene, CDR1 is MDHEN and CDR2 is SYDVKM. The V end was cut by 5 bases, the J end by 4 bases, with 8 bases between. The length of the CDR3 is 13 residues. The CDR3 region is CASSPLSTGELFF. As DNA, the CDR3 is TGTGCCAGCAGTCCTCTCTCCACCGGGGAGCTGTTTTTT.

V is TRBV6-6 and J is TRBJ2-7; TRBD1 agrees at 9 bases. CDR3 length: 15 amino acids. V trimming: 5 bases; J trimming: 2 bases; junction bases outside the gene matches: 7. Germline CDR1 is MNHNY and CDR2 is SVGAGI (reference sequence). DNA for the CDR3: TGTGCCAGCAGTAAACCTCGGGACAGGGCCTACGAGCAGTACTTC. This sequence encodes CASSKPRDRAYEQYF.

This clone was detected once. This rearrangement joins TRBV19 to TRBJ1-1, with 7 positions matching TRBD1. From germline, CDR1 is LNHDA and CDR2 SQIVND (reference sequence). After removal of 3 bases from V and 4 bases from J, the junction contained 8 bases not matched to a gene. The CDR3 runs 15 residues. The chain's CDR3 is CASSILRGPGTEAFF. CDR3 in DNA: TGTGCCAGTAGTATCCTTAGGGGGCCTGGCACTGAAGCTTTCTTT.

J is TRBJ1-1 and V is TRBV9; 9 nucleotides line up with TRBD1. CDR1 and CDR2 (germline): SGDLS, YYNGEE. The CDR3 is 14 amino acids. The junction had 6 bases not matched to a gene; V was cut back by 3 bases and J by 6 bases. The CDR3 bases are TGTGCCAGCAGCGGACAGGGGGGTCAGTCTGAAGCTTTCTTT. Its protein is CASSGQGGQSEAFF.

The chain recombines TRBV15 with TRBJ2-3, with D perhaps TRBD2 (6 bases). Germline V gene data show CDR1 as LNHNV and CDR2 as YYDKDF (reference sequence). Trimming shortened V by 1 base and J by 4 bases, and 6 bases separated the two germline ends. The CDR3 runs 13 residues. CDR3 nucleotides: TGTGCCACCAGCAGAGCGGGGGCAGATACGCAGTATTTT. Translation gives CATSRAGADTQYF.

The V call is TRBV6-1, the J call TRBJ2-5; TRBD2 matches at 11 bases. Losses at the gene ends were 4 bases for V and 1 base for J; bases not matched to a gene: 2. This CDR3 has 15 residues. Germline CDR1 reads MNHNS; CDR2 reads SASEGT. The CDR3 nucleotides read TGTGCCAGCAGTGGACTAGCGGGGAGCCAAGAGACCCAGTACTTC. Its translation: CASSGLAGSQETQYF.

The chain is built from TRBV7-2 and TRBJ2-1; D might be TRBD1 (5 bases). The CDR3 runs to 13 residues. Germline V lookup: CDR1 SGHTA, CDR2 FQGNSA. Trimming removed 4 bases from V and 7 bases from J, with 11 bases in between. As DNA, the CDR3 is TGTGCCAGCAGCTCCCAAACAGGAAATGAGCAGTTCTTC. Translated, it gives CASSSQTGNEQFF. The entire variable domain, with the rest obtained from reference TRBV7-2 and TRBJ2-1, is as follows: GAGVSQSPSNKVTEKGKDVELRCDPISGHTALYWYRQSLGQGLEFLIYFQGNSAPDKSGLPSDRFSAERTGGSVSTLTIQRTQQEDSAVYLCASSSQTGNEQFFGPGTRLTVL.

The chain joins TRBV28 to TRBJ1-5; D not resolved. The CDR3 spans 12 residues. With 8 bases removed from V and 2 bases from J, the gap between germline ends came to 7 bases. In germline, CDR1 is MDHEN, CDR2 SYDVKM. CDR3 residues: CASLAGNQPQHF. The CDR3 DNA reads TGTGCCAGCTTAGCTGGCAATCAGCCCCAGCATTTT. Full variable domain (rest looked up from reference TRBV28 and TRBJ1-5): DVKVTQSSRYLVKRTGEKVFLECVQDMDHENMFWYRQDPGLGLRLIYFSYDVKMKEKGDIPEGYSVSREKKERFSLILESASTNQTSMYLCASLAGNQPQHFGDGTRLSIL.

There are many counts of this clone. This CDR3 is CASSQDWEGGNQPQHF. CDR3 DNA sequence: TGTGCCAGCAGCCAAGATTGGGAGGGGGGCAATCAGCCCCAGCATTTT. The chain carries TRBV4-2 and TRBJ1-5; a possible D gene is TRBD1 (6 bases). Germline CDR1 LGHNA, CDR2 YNFKEQ. This CDR3 contains 16 residues. Trimming removed 0 bases from V and 2 bases from J, with 11 bases in between.

The chain employs TRBV19 and TRBJ1-2; 8 positions agree with TRBD1. The trim removed 9 bases at V and 6 bases at J, leaving 15 bases unmatched. The germline V gene has CDR1 LNHDA and CDR2 SQIVND (reference sequence). This CDR3 has 15 residues. CDR3 protein: CASASYGQGSHGYTF. The CDR3 DNA is TGTGCCAGCGCCTCCTATGGACAGGGAAGTCATGGCTACACCTTC.

The J gene is TRBJ1-3, the V gene TRBV7-8; no definite D call. CDR1 SGHVS and CDR2 FQNEAQ come from the germline V gene. V was cut by 7 bases and J by 4 bases, with 11 bases left in between. This CDR3 spans 13 amino acids. DNA for the CDR3: TGTGCCAGCACCCCAGGTGCCGGAAACACCATATATTTT. It specifies CASTPGAGNTIYF.

The V call is TRBV19, the J call TRBJ2-7; possible D gene TRBD2, 6 bases. The CDR3 loop spans 13 amino acids. CDR1 and CDR2 from the germline V gene are LNHDA and SQIVND (reference sequence). Between the trimmed V and J ends, which lost 5 bases and 7 bases, there was a span of 15 bases. CDR3 residues: CASSHLTEGEQYF. CDR3 DNA sequence: TGTGCCAGTAGTCACTTGACGGAGGGAGAGCAGTACTTC.

This clone was seen more than once but under ten times. The rearrangement joins TRBV6-4 to TRBJ2-3; 11 bases agree with TRBD2. The CDR3 length is 15 residues. Losses at the gene ends were 6 bases for V and 4 bases for J; bases not matched to a gene: 6. Germline-derived CDR1 and CDR2 are MRHNA and SNTAGT. The DNA for the CDR3 is TGTGCCAGCAGAGCTTTAGCGGGGGGGCCAGATACGCAGTATTTT. It encodes CASRALAGGPDTQYF.

The chain uses TRBV19 and TRBJ2-1; 13 bases are shared with TRBD2. CDR1 LNHDA and CDR2 SQIVND come from the germline V gene (reference sequence). The CDR3 loop spans 15 amino acids. With 5 bases clipped from V and 5 bases from J, the junction kept 3 bases outside the gene matches. DNA for the CDR3: TGTGCCAGTAGTTACGGACTAGCGGGGGACAATGAGCAGTTCTTC. Protein: CASSYGLAGDNEQFF.

V gene TRBV27 combines with J gene TRBJ1-1, with D possibly being TRBD1 (6 bases). V shed 5 bases and J shed 4 bases, with 20 bases lying between them. This CDR3 is built from 16 residues. Germline CDR1 MNHEY, CDR2 SMNVEV (reference sequence). The CDR3 reads CASSPSRGHWVTEAFF. The CDR3 bases are TGTGCCAGCAGTCCTTCCAGGGGACACTGGGTCACTGAAGCTTTCTTT.

This clone appeared once. Germline is not matched at one junction end, which may reflect a read error. This rearrangement joins TRBV27 to TRBJ2-2, with D tentatively TRBD2 (5 bases). Germline CDR1 and CDR2: MNHEY and SMNVEV (reference sequence). The CDR3 contains 12 residues. CDR3 nucleotides: TGTGCCAGCAGTTTAAGCGGAAGAGAGGAGGTTTTT. Its translation is CASSLSGREEVF.

V is TRBV14 and J is TRBJ1-1; TRBD1 agrees at 7 bases. V shed 4 bases and J 1 base; nucleotides not matched to a gene: 3. CDR3 length: 14 residues. Germline loops: CDR1 SGHDN, CDR2 FVKESK. For the CDR3, the DNA is TGTGCCAGCAGCCGACAGGGACCGAACACTGAAGCTTTCTTT. Its translation is CASSRQGPNTEAFF.

This clone was counted once. The rearrangement joins TRBV6-5 to TRBJ1-1, with unresolved D. Trimming took 6 bases from V and 4 from J, leaving 12 bases between them. The CDR3 totals 13 residues. Germline V CDR1 and CDR2: MNHEY, SVGAGI. The CDR3: CASRGPSGTEAFF. The CDR3 nucleotides are TGTGCCAGCAGAGGTCCGTCGGGCACTGAAGCTTTCTTT.

V usage is TRBV4-2 and J usage is TRBJ2-7, with 7 nucleotides matching TRBD1. V was pared by 4 bases and J by 0 bases, with 15 bases of the junction left unmatched. CDR3 length: 18 amino acids. Germline loops: CDR1 LGHNA, CDR2 YNFKEQ. The DNA of the CDR3 is TGTGCCAGCAGCCGCCGGGACAGTACGTCGGACCTCTCCTACGAGCAGTACTTC. This translates into CASSRRDSTSDLSYEQYF.

The chain couples TRBV2 to TRBJ1-6; the match to TRBD1 covers 9 bases. The CDR3 is 14 residues long. Germline V gene sequence: CDR1 SNHLY, CDR2 FYNNEI. With V trimmed by 5 bases and J by 8 bases, 4 bases remained unmatched. In nucleotides, the CDR3 is TGTGCCAGCAGTTTCGACAGGGGGGATTCACCCCTCCACTTT. It is translated as CASSFDRGDSPLHF.

V and J are TRBV2 and TRBJ2-2; perhaps TRBD1 as D (6 bases). Deletions cut 6 bases from V and 2 bases from J, with 10 bases between. The CDR3 is 14 residues long. Germline CDR1 SNHLY, CDR2 FYNNEI. The CDR3, as DNA: TGTGCCAGCAGAAGGACAGAAAACACCGGGGAGCTGTTTTTT. Its translation: CASRRTENTGELFF.

The chain recombines TRBV6-4 with TRBJ2-3; 7 nucleotides line up with TRBD1. This CDR3 spans 15 amino acids. Germline V gives CDR1 MRHNA, CDR2 SNTAGT. V was pared by 7 bases and J by 0 bases, with 7 bases of the junction left unmatched. The CDR3 loop reads CASKLTGLSTDTQYF. The CDR3 DNA sequence: TGTGCCAGCAAGCTGACAGGGCTCAGCACAGATACGCAGTATTTT.

The chain combines TRBV14 with TRBJ1-2, with TRBD1 matching over 9 bases. The CDR3 covers 14 residues. The V segment lost 4 bases and the J segment 8 bases; nucleotides outside the gene matches: 8. Germline V gene data show CDR1 as SGHDN and CDR2 as FVKESK. DNA of the CDR3: TGTGCCAGCAGCCCGGACAGGGGTCGATACGGCTACACCTTC. Translated: CASSPDRGRYGYTF.

This chain joins TRBV15 and TRBJ2-3; TRBD1 matches 7 bases. Trimming cost V 3 bases and J 3 bases; bases outside gene matches: 6. From germline, CDR1 is LNHNV and CDR2 YYDKDF (reference sequence). There are 15 residues in the CDR3. DNA of the CDR3: TGTGCCACCAGCAGCGGACAGGCTAGTACAGATACGCAGTATTTT. Protein product: CATSSGQASTDTQYF.

In its sample, this clone was seen a few times. V gene TRBV6-4 combines with J gene TRBJ2-3, with 10 bases that match TRBD1. Germline-derived CDR1 and CDR2 are MRHNA and SNTAGT. The CDR3 has 15 amino acids. The V and J ends lost 0 bases and 4 bases, in that order; junction bases with no gene match: 1. CDR3 in amino acids: CASSDSTGGADTQYF. CDR3 coding DNA: TGTGCCAGCAGTGACTCGACAGGGGGCGCAGATACGCAGTATTTT.

This clone was counted a single time. The chain links TRBV7-6 to TRBJ1-2; 12 bases are shared with TRBD1. The V segment lost 4 bases and the J segment 8 bases; nucleotides outside the gene matches: 8. The V gene's germline CDR1 is SGHVS and CDR2 FNYEAQ. This CDR3 has 15 amino acids. The CDR3 DNA reads TGTGCCAGCAGCTCACCGGGACAGGGGGCGAAGGGCTACACCTTC. This codes for CASSSPGQGAKGYTF.

J is TRBJ2-2 and V is TRBV7-2; D remains ambiguous. Trimming left V 0 bases short and J 8 bases short, with 10 bases between. There are 14 residues in the CDR3. Germline V CDR1 and CDR2: SGHTA, FQGNSA. The CDR3 DNA is TGTGCCAGCAGCTTAGCAACCGAGGTGGGGGAGCTGTTTTTT. It encodes CASSLATEVGELFF.

The chain employs TRBV7-2 and TRBJ1-3, with TRBD1 matching over 9 bases. This CDR3 comprises 17 residues. V was pared by 5 bases and J by 3 bases, with 11 bases of the junction left unmatched. The V gene's germline CDR1 is SGHTA and CDR2 FQGNSA. The CDR3, as DNA: TGTGCCAGCAGCCTAAATCCGACAGGGGGGGGTGGAAACACCATATATTTT. This encodes CASSLNPTGGGGNTIYF.

CDR3 in DNA: TGTGCCAGCAGTTTAATTTCAGGGGAGAAGCTGTTTTTT. It yields the protein CASSLISGEKLFF. V gene TRBV28 combines with J gene TRBJ2-2; D is perhaps TRBD1 (6 bases). Per the germline V gene, CDR1 is MDHEN and CDR2 is SYDVKM. V lost 2 bases and J lost 12, with 13 bases in between. This CDR3 comprises 13 residues.

J is TRBJ1-6 and V is TRBV28; tentatively, D is TRBD1 (5 bases). The CDR3 runs to 14 residues. V gave up 2 bases and J gave up 7 bases, with 9 bases separating them. Germline CDR1 is MDHEN and CDR2 is SYDVKM. In nucleotides, the CDR3 is TGTGCCAGCAGTTTAAGGACAATCAATTCACCCCTCCACTTT. Its protein is CASSLRTINSPLHF.